The clone carrying this T cell receptor beta chain turned up a few times. Its antigen remains unknown. The data derive from a study of CD4 T cells in relation to SARS-CoV-2 and coronaviruses. In the study overall: After roughly 9 days of antigen culture, PBMC TCR beta CDR3s were sequenced. Convalescent patients had median age roughly 38 years, range about 20 to 80. Study outcomes and limitations: Compared with monoreactive clones, crossreactive clones showed significantly weaker SARS-CoV-2 expansion. Memory recall responses, not primary responses primed in culture, are what the assay detects.

This CDR3 spans 16 amino acids. Trimming pared 4 bases from V and 2 bases from J, leaving 12 bases between. Per the germline V gene, CDR1 is LGHNA and CDR2 is YSLEER. The protocol was immunoSEQ multiplex PCR, while the TCRdb copy is restricted to in-frame clones and leaves out a portion. The profile shows approximately 36,000 clones, about four fifths of them singletons. The chain has TRBV4-3 and TRBJ2-6, with D possibly TRBD1 on 6 matching bases. The TCR sequence derives from an adult with COVID-19. The sequencing sample was made of naive CD4+ T cells from PBMCs, cultured in vitro. Stated subset: naive CD4+ T cells isolated by negative enrichment. In nucleotides, the CDR3 is TGCGCCAGCAGCCCAGAAGCAGGGGCTGGGGCCAACGTCCTGACTTTC. As protein: CASSPEAGAGANVLTF.